Below are 27 T cell receptor beta chains sequenced from a single sample in a study of cytomegalovirus exposure and HLA in healthy donors. In the PCR, 60 Vbeta and 13 Jbeta primers were used. TCRdb's table, derived via immunoSEQ multiplex PCR, lists solely in-frame clones and lacks some. The table includes 210,000 or so clones, approximately 83% detected once. Sequencing used PBMCs. Receptor source: a girl aged 5 to 17 in good health and CMV-seronegative.

The V and J genes are TRBV18 and TRBJ1-1, with 7 positions matching TRBD1. The CDR3 is 18 residues long. The germline V gene has CDR1 KGHSH and CDR2 LQKENI. V shed 3 bases, J shed 8 bases, and the junction held 21 bases outside the gene matches. The CDR3 spells CASSPPLGGSTVKLEAFF. CDR3 nucleotide sequence: TGTGCCAGCTCACCCCCCTTAGGGGGCTCTACGGTGAAGTTGGAAGCTTTCTTT. The full variable domain, rest sourced from reference TRBV18 and TRBJ1-1, is NAGVMQNPRHLVRRRGQEARLRCSPMKGHSHVYWYRQLPEEGLKFMVYLQKENIIDESGMPKERFSAEFPKEGPSILRIQQVVRGDSAAYFCASSPPLGGSTVKLEAFFGQGTRLTVV.

The chain uses TRBV28 and TRBJ2-7; 9 bases map to TRBD1. With 5 bases clipped from V and 2 bases from J, the junction kept 4 bases outside the gene matches. Looked up from germline, CDR1 is MDHEN and CDR2 is SYDVKM. This CDR3 region has 14 residues. This CDR3 is CASSRDRAPYEQYF. The CDR3 nucleotides are TGTGCCAGCAGTCGGGACAGGGCGCCCTACGAGCAGTACTTC.

The J gene is TRBJ2-7, the V gene TRBV30, with D maybe TRBD1 (5 bases). CDR3 length: 14 amino acids. Germline V gene sequence: CDR1 GTSNPN, CDR2 SVGIG (reference sequence). Trimming took off 0 bases at V and 3 bases at J, with 12 bases between the two ends. The CDR3 protein is CAWSVGGQGYEQYF. CDR3 sequence (DNA): TGTGCCTGGAGTGTAGGCGGCCAGGGCTACGAGCAGTACTTC.

This clone was detected a few times. The CDR3 DNA follows: TGTGCCATCAGTGGGGGGGTATCCTACAATGAGCAGTTCTTC. It translates to CAISGGVSYNEQFF. The chain links TRBV10-3 to TRBJ2-1, with D perhaps TRBD2 (6 bases). The CDR3 runs to 14 residues. Per germline, CDR1 ENHRY and CDR2 SYGVKD. V was clipped by 4 bases and J by 1 base, with 8 bases between them.

The J gene is TRBJ1-2, the V gene TRBV29-1; D is unresolved. The V and J ends lost 4 bases and 0 bases respectively, with 9 bases between them. Germline CDR1 reads SQVTM; CDR2 reads ANQGSEA. The CDR3 length is 13 residues. CDR3 loop: CSVGREANYGYTF. The DNA for the CDR3 is TGCAGCGTTGGGAGGGAAGCTAACTATGGCTACACCTTC.

The chain uses TRBV6-4 and TRBJ1-5; the D gene is possibly TRBD1 (6 bases). Trimming removed 3 bases at V and 0 bases at J, with 6 bases between. Per the germline V gene, CDR1 is MRHNA and CDR2 is SNTAGT. The CDR3 extends over 14 amino acids. The CDR3 loop reads CASSEDSSNQPQHF. The CDR3 bases are TGTGCCAGCAGTGAGGACAGTAGCAATCAGCCCCAGCATTTT.

CDR3 protein: CSVAGTGQAGEKLFF. The CDR3 nucleotides are TGCAGCGTAGCCGGGACAGGGCAAGCTGGGGAAAAACTGTTTTTT. V gene TRBV29-1 combines with J gene TRBJ1-4, with 9 bases aligning to TRBD1. The CDR3 consists of 15 residues. Germline trimming cut 6 bases from V and 8 bases from J; bases unmatched to any gene: 13. Germline assignment: CDR1 SQVTM and CDR2 ANQGSEA.

The gene calls are TRBV6-1 and TRBJ2-5; 9 nucleotides align to TRBD2. The tail of the sequence fits TRBJ2-7 better, so the J call may be wrong. There are 13 residues in the CDR3. Germline-derived CDR1 and CDR2 are MNHNS and SASEGT. The DNA for the CDR3 is TGTGCCAGCCCAGCGGGGGGTGTCTACGAGCAGTACTTC. It encodes CASPAGGVYEQYF.

Notes on this clone: Other DNA sequences of this sample code for an identical CDR3. The chain has TRBV4-2 and TRBJ2-1; 8 nucleotides align to TRBD1. Germline V lookup: CDR1 LGHNA, CDR2 YNFKEQ. The CDR3 spans 14 residues. V lost 4 bases, J lost 6 bases, and 5 bases stayed unmatched. CDR3 in amino acids: CASSPGTGGNEQFF. The CDR3 region has the DNA TGTGCCAGCAGCCCGGGCACAGGGGGCAATGAGCAGTTCTTC.

The chain uses TRBV6-4 and TRBJ2-2; 9 bases are a match to TRBD1. V lost 6 bases to trimming and J lost 3 bases; unmatched junction nucleotides: 11. Germline V CDR1 and CDR2: MRHNA, SNTAGT. This CDR3 is 17 amino acids long. The CDR3 here is CASRDHSTGGHTGELFF. DNA of the CDR3: TGTGCCAGCAGAGACCATTCGACAGGGGGGCACACCGGGGAGCTGTTTTTT.

The chain employs TRBV15 and TRBJ1-5; D gene uncertain. This CDR3 contains 16 residues. Trimming pared 3 bases from V and 2 bases from J, leaving 14 bases between. Germline values: CDR1 LNHNV, CDR2 YYDKDF (reference sequence). This CDR3 reads CATSSFTRLGNQPQHF. The CDR3 DNA reads TGTGCCACCAGCAGTTTTACACGTCTGGGCAATCAGCCCCAGCATTTT.

This chain links TRBV5-4 with TRBJ2-7, with a tentative D call TRBD2 (5 bases). Germline V gives CDR1 SGHNT, CDR2 YYREEE (reference sequence). This CDR3 has 14 amino acids. The V end lost 1 base, the J end lost 5 bases, and 13 bases lay between the germline ends. The CDR3 bases are TGTGCCAGCAGCTTGTTCGGGAAAGGAGACGAGCAGTACTTC. Protein product: CASSLFGKGDEQYF.

The V gene is TRBV7-8, the J gene TRBJ1-3; no firm D call. Germline CDR1 and CDR2: SGHVS and FQNEAQ. Trimming removed 0 bases at V and 0 bases at J, with 12 bases between. The CDR3 is made up of 17 amino acids. The CDR3 DNA is TGTGCCAGCAGCTTAGCGCTAAGAGGGATCTCTGGAAACACCATATATTTT. Translating it yields CASSLALRGISGNTIYF.

The chain uses TRBV5-4 and TRBJ2-3; 9 nucleotides align to TRBD2. The V segment lost 1 base and the J segment 4 bases; nucleotides outside the gene matches: 4. Germline CDR1 SGHNT, CDR2 YYREEE (reference sequence). This CDR3 is 15 amino acids long. The CDR3 sequence: CASSLFAGGSDTQYF. In nucleotides, the CDR3 is TGTGCCAGCAGCTTGTTTGCGGGGGGGTCAGATACGCAGTATTTT.

This clone occurred a few times. The rearrangement joins TRBV6-6 to TRBJ2-6; D gene ambiguous. CDR1 MNHNY and CDR2 SVGAGI come from the germline V gene (reference sequence). V was pared by 0 bases and J by 4 bases, with 10 bases between. The CDR3 length is 16 residues. The CDR3 reads CASSYSDIPGANVLTF. The CDR3 nucleotides are TGTGCCAGCAGTTACTCAGACATTCCCGGGGCCAACGTCCTGACTTTC.

The genes are TRBV2 and TRBJ2-3, with 14 positions matching TRBD2. The CDR3 extends over 15 amino acids. CDR1 SNHLY and CDR2 FYNNEI come from the germline V gene. The junction had 8 bases not matched to a gene; V was cut back by 7 bases and J by 8 bases. The CDR3 DNA follows: TGTGCCAGCACCCCCAAGACTAGCGGGGGGGGTACGCAGTATTTT. Translated: CASTPKTSGGGTQYF.

The chain uses TRBV6-5 and TRBJ2-5; 7 bases align to TRBD1. The DNA end is more similar to TRBJ2-7, so the J call may be wrong. Per the germline V gene, CDR1 is MNHEY and CDR2 is SVGAGI. The CDR3 has 15 residues. The DNA for the CDR3 is TGTGCCAGCAGTTACGCAGGGGGTCCTACCTACGAGCAGTACTTC. Translation gives CASSYAGGPTYEQYF.

This clone has a handful of counts. The chain has TRBV7-9 and TRBJ1-2, with D perhaps TRBD1 (6 bases). Germline loops: CDR1 SEHNR, CDR2 FQNEAQ (reference sequence). The CDR3 runs to 13 residues. Trimming left V 4 bases short and J 3 bases short, with 9 bases between. For the CDR3, the DNA is TGTGCCAGCAGCTCGACAGGCCACTATGGCTACACCTTC. This codes for CASSSTGHYGYTF.

The gene calls are TRBV9 and TRBJ2-7; TRBD1 might be the D (5 bases). V lost 1 base to trimming and J lost 1 base, with 15 bases between them. The CDR3 spans 16 residues. Germline CDR1 SGDLS, CDR2 YYNGEE. The CDR3, as DNA: TGTGCCAGCAGCGTACAACGCCCCCGACAGTCCTACGAGCAGTACTTC. This codes for CASSVQRPRQSYEQYF. Looking up the rest from reference TRBV9 and TRBJ2-7 gives the full variable domain: DSGVTQTPKHLITATGQRVTLRCSPRSGDLSVYWYQQSLDQGLQFLIQYYNGEERAKGNILERFSAQQFPDLHSELNLSSLELGDSALYFCASSVQRPRQSYEQYFGPGTRLTVT.

CDR3 amino acids: CASSQVASGGVEDTQYF. CDR3 nucleotides: TGTGCCAGCAGCCAAGTTGCTAGCGGGGGGGTGGAAGATACGCAGTATTTT. V gene TRBV4-2 combines with J gene TRBJ2-3; the match to TRBD2 covers 12 bases. Germline lookup yields CDR1 LGHNA and CDR2 YNFKEQ. The CDR3 is 17 residues long. The V segment lost 1 base and the J segment 5 bases; nucleotides outside the gene matches: 7.

The rearrangement joins TRBV10-3 to TRBJ2-3, with TRBD1 identical over 9 bases. The CDR3 totals 14 residues. The J segment lost 2 bases and the V segment lost 6 bases, leaving 3 bases of the junction unmatched. The germline gives CDR1 ENHRY, CDR2 SYGVKD. CDR3 amino acids: CAIRGTGFTDTQYF. The CDR3 DNA sequence: TGTGCCATCAGGGGGACAGGGTTCACAGATACGCAGTATTTT.

The chain couples TRBV7-3 to TRBJ2-3; the D gene is possibly TRBD2 (6 bases). CDR3 length: 15 amino acids. Trimming took 5 bases from V and 1 from J, leaving 13 bases between them. Germline V gives CDR1 SGHTA, CDR2 FQGTGA. The CDR3 DNA sequence: TGTGCCAGCAGCAACCCCGGGAGCGGCACAGATACGCAGTATTTT. Translation gives CASSNPGSGTDTQYF.

The J gene is TRBJ2-7, the V gene TRBV6-4; D may be TRBD2 (6 bases). The CDR3 loop spans 16 amino acids. Looked up from germline, CDR1 is MRHNA and CDR2 is SNTAGT. The V gene lost 0 bases and the J gene lost 0 bases, with 12 bases spanning the gap. In DNA form, the CDR3 reads TGTGCCAGCAGTGACTCGGGTCGGGGAGGCTCCTACGAGCAGTACTTC. It translates to CASSDSGRGGSYEQYF.

This clone occurred a few times. This chain connects TRBV5-6 to TRBJ2-1; 11 bases fit TRBD2. The CDR3 has 15 amino acids. Looked up from germline, CDR1 is SGHDT and CDR2 is YYEEEE. J lost 5 bases, V lost 2 bases, and 3 bases had no gene match. In nucleotides, the CDR3 is TGTGCCAGCAGCTTAGGACTAGCGGGTGACAATGAGCAGTTCTTC. Translated: CASSLGLAGDNEQFF. Combining the CDR3 with reference TRBV5-6 and TRBJ2-1 gives the whole variable domain DAGVTQSPTHLIKTRGQQVTLRCSPKSGHDTVSWYQQALGQGPQFIFQYYEEEERQRGNFPDRFSGHQFPNYSSELNVNALLLGDSALYLCASSLGLAGDNEQFFGPGTRLTVL.

This chain joins TRBV19 and TRBJ1-6; unclear D gene. This CDR3 is built from 15 residues. CDR1 is LNHDA and CDR2 is SQIVND in the germline V gene (reference sequence). The V gene lost 0 bases and the J gene lost 6 bases, with 9 bases spanning the gap. CDR3 sequence reads: CASSIDAAVNSPLHF. As DNA, the CDR3 is TGTGCCAGTAGTATAGATGCGGCAGTTAATTCACCCCTCCACTTT.

This clone turned up a few times. The CDR3 loop reads CASSELTGVNTGELFF. CDR3 DNA sequence: TGTGCCAGCAGCGAATTGACGGGGGTGAACACCGGGGAGCTGTTTTTT. The chain uses TRBV7-6 and TRBJ2-2; possible D gene TRBD2, 6 bases. V was shortened by 5 bases and J by 1 base, with 14 bases between the two germline ends. The V gene's germline CDR1 is SGHVS and CDR2 FNYEAQ. The CDR3 length is 16 residues.

The V gene is TRBV13, the J gene TRBJ2-2, with 8 nucleotides matching TRBD2. V was pared by 4 bases and J by 6 bases, with 10 bases of the junction left unmatched. The CDR3 consists of 16 residues. The germline V gene has CDR1 PRHDT and CDR2 FYEKMQ (reference sequence). The CDR3 nucleotides are TGTGCCAGCAGCTCCCGGGAGGGGCAGGTCGCCGGGGAGCTGTTTTTT. Protein: CASSSREGQVAGELFF.